This T cell receptor beta chain was recovered during a study of blood T cell repertoires in COVID-19. TCRdb's copy holds only in-frame clones and misses some; the assay was immunoSEQ multiplex PCR. The sample carries 150,000 to 180,000 clones, about 80% recorded once. The source is a man in his fifties who had recovered from COVID-19. The specimen was PBMCs or T cells enriched from blood (not recorded which).

CDR3 nucleotide sequence: TGTGCCTGGATGGGGACAGGGGGCGGCACTGAAGCTTTCTTT. Its translation is CAWMGTGGGTEAFF. The rearrangement joins TRBV30 to TRBJ1-1, with 12 nucleotides matching TRBD1. V was pared by 4 bases and J by 4 bases, with 4 bases of the junction left unmatched. Germline V gene lookup returns CDR1 GTSNPN and CDR2 SVGIG (reference sequence). This CDR3 comprises 14 residues.